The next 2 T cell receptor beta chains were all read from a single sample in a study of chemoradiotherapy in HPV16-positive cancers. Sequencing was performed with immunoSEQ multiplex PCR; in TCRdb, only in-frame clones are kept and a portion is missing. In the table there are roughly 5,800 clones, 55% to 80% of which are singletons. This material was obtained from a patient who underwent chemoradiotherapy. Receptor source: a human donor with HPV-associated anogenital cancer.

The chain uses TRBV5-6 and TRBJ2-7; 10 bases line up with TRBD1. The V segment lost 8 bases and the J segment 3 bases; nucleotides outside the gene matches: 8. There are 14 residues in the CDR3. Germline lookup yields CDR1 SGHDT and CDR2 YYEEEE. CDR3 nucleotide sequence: TGTGCCAGTAATAGGGACAGGGGTTACTACGAGCAGTACTTC. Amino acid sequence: CASNRDRGYYEQYF.

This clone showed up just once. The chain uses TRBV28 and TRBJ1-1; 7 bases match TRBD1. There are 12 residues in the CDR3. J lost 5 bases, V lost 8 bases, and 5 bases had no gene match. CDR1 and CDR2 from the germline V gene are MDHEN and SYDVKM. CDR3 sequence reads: CASRDRRTEAFF. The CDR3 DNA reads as TGTGCCAGCCGGGACAGACGGACTGAAGCTTTCTTT.